This is a list of T cell receptor beta chains from one sample in a study of blood T cell repertoires in COVID-19. Sequencing used immunoSEQ multiplex PCR; TCRdb keeps in-frame clones, though not all of them. This sample yields about 62,000 clones, of which just under 95% are seen a single time; roughly 5.2% belongs to the top ten. The sequenced sample consisted of peripheral blood. The source is a human donor in a cohort sampled during active COVID-19. The CDR3 runs from the conserved cysteine through the conserved F or W. Each record gives: V gene, clone size, J gene, CDR3 protein. The listing skips clone size in some rows; elsewhere it reads once, few, many or a size class.

V: TRBV3-1/TRBV3-2
size: -
J: TRBJ2-2
CDR3: CASSKKGVPGELFF

V: TRBV5-4
size: -
J: TRBJ2-2
CDR3: CASSSSRELFF

V: TRBV3-1/TRBV3-2
size: -
J: TRBJ2-3
CDR3: CASSQEGGRAGTQYF

V: TRBV19
size: -
J: TRBJ2-7
CDR3: CASSRAGLTDEQYF

V: TRBV11-3
size: once
J: TRBJ2-2
CDR3: CASSLFTNTGELFF

V: TRBV4-3
size: few
J: TRBJ2-7
CDR3: CASSQGRTASYEQYF

V: TRBV18
size: -
J: TRBJ1-5
CDR3: CASSRQGNQPQHF

V: TRBV7-2
size: -
J: TRBJ2-1
CDR3: CASGSLAGGNEQFF

V: TRBV4-2
size: -
J: TRBJ2-1
CDR3: CASSQDPSNEQFF

V: TRBV15
size: once
J: TRBJ2-7
CDR3: CATSPQGPTLVTYEQYF

V: TRBV6-5
size: -
J: TRBJ1-2
CDR3: CASSRKRDYGYTF

V: TRBV7-3
size: few
J: TRBJ1-6
CDR3: CASSLQADYNSPLHF

V: TRBV6-5
size: -
J: TRBJ1-1
CDR3: CASSPYATNTEAFF

V: TRBV7-3
size: -
J: TRBJ2-1
CDR3: CASSLSLTMRVAYNEQFF